This T cell receptor beta chain derives from a study of blood T cell repertoires in COVID-19. For the study at large: Collection of acute and convalescent COVID-19 samples took place in the United States, Italy and Spain. In each case, the material was cDNA or gDNA derived from T cells, B-cell-depleted T cells, or PBMCs.

The CDR3 length is 16 residues. Trimming took 3 bases from V and 6 from J; bases not matched to a gene: 7. CDR1 and CDR2 from the germline V gene are LGHNA and YSLEER. Authors' data handling: For nucleated cells, counts were estimated from reference gene primer amplification. The repertoire was sequenced with immunoSEQ multiplex PCR; TCRdb's copy has only in-frame clones and lacks some. V and J calls and clone size are given by that table; D and trimming were obtained from the DNA. The repertoire holds 150,000 to 200,000 clones, with about 87% as singletons. The material sequenced was peripheral blood. The receptor was isolated from a woman between 18 and 29 years old who had recovered from COVID-19. J is TRBJ2-2 and V is TRBV4-3, with 10 bases that match TRBD2. The CDR3 reads CASSHILAGVPGELFF. The CDR3 nucleotides read TGCGCCAGCAGCCACATCCTAGCGGGAGTTCCCGGGGAGCTGTTTTTT.